This T cell receptor (beta chain) was sequenced for a study of control samples from healthy donors and cancer patients. V lost 4 bases and J 9 bases, leaving 9 bases between the germline ends. The CDR3 sequence is 12 residues long. The germline gives CDR1 KGHDR, CDR2 SFDVKD. The assay was immunoSEQ multiplex PCR, and TCRdb's table has in-frame clones only and misses some. Among 100,000 to 150,000 clones, about 88% were seen once, and the ten largest hold 3.2%. V gene TRBV24-1 combines with J gene TRBJ1-5; D gene unclear. The clonotype originates from a man over 45 in good health. The sample consisted of blood. In DNA, the CDR3 is TGTGCCACCAGTGACTCCACATCGCCCCAGCATTTT. The encoded protein is CATSDSTSPQHF.